This T cell receptor (beta chain) was profiled in a study of cytotoxic CD8 clonotypes in ibrutinib-treated CLL. This CDR3 has 14 residues. Germline loops: CDR1 SGHNT, CDR2 YYREEE (reference sequence). Trimming shortened V by 0 bases and J by 5 bases, and 12 bases separated the two germline ends. Method: immunoSEQ multiplex PCR; TCRdb's copy keeps in-frame clones and lacks some. The sample yields around 70,000 clones, around 84% seen once. The receptor was derived from a human donor with chronic lymphocytic leukemia. Specimen: PBMCs, collected at disease progression, from a patient treated with ibrutinib. The V gene is TRBV5-4, the J gene TRBJ2-7, with D possibly TRBD2 on 6 matching bases. Written as DNA, the CDR3 is TGTGCCAGCAGCTTGGCCTATCCTAGCGACGAGCAGTACTTC. Protein: CASSLAYPSDEQYF.